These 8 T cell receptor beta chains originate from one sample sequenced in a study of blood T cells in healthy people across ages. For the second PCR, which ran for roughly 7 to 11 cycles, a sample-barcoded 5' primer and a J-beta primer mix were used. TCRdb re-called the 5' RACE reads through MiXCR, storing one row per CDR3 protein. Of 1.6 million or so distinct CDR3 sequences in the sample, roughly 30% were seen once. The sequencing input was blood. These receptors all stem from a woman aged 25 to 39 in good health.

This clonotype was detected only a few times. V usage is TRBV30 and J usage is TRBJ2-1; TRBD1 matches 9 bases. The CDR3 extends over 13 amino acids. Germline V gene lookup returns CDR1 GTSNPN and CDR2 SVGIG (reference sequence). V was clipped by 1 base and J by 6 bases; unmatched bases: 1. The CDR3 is CAWSADRGNEQFF. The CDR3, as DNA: TGTGCCTGGAGTGCGGACAGGGGCAATGAGCAGTTCTTC.

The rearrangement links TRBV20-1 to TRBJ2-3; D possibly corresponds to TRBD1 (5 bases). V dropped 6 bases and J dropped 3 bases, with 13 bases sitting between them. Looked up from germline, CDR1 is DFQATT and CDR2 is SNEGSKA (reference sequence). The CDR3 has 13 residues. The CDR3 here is CSARTPGTDTQYF. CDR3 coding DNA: TGCAGTGCGAGAACCCCAGGGACAGATACGCAGTATTTT.

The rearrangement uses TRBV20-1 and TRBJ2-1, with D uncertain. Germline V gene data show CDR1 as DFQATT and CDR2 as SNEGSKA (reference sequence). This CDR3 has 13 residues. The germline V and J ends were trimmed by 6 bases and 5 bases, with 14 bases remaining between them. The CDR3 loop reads CSAGKFTNNEQFF. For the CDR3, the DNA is TGCAGTGCGGGGAAATTTACGAACAATGAGCAGTTCTTC.

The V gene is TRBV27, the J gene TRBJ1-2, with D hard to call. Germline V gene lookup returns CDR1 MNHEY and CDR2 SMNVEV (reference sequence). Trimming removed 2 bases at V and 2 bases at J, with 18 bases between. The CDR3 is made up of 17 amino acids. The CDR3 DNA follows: TGTGCCAGCAGTTTAACGACCGGTGCGGGCCTCAACTATGGCTACACCTTC. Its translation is CASSLTTGAGLNYGYTF.

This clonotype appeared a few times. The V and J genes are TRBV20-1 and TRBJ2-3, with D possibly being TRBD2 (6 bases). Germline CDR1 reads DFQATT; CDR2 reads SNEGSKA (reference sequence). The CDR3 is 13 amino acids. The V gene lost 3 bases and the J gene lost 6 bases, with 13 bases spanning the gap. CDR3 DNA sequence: TGCAGTGCTAGCATCGCTGGGGGGGATACGCAGTATTTT. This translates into CSASIAGGDTQYF.

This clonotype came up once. The CDR3, as DNA: TGTGCCAGCAGCTCAGGGCTCGGCGTGGAGGAGCAGTACTTC. This translates into CASSSGLGVEEQYF. V gene TRBV27 combines with J gene TRBJ2-7, with TRBD1 as a possible D gene (5 bases). V lost 6 bases and J 7 bases, leaving 19 bases between the germline ends. This CDR3 contains 14 residues. CDR1 and CDR2 from the germline V gene are MNHEY and SMNVEV (reference sequence).

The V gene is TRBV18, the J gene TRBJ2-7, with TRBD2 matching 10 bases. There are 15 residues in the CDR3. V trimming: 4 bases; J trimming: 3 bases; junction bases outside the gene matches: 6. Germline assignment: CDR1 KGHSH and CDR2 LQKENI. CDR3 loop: CASSRPIAGGYEQYF. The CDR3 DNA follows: TGTGCCAGCTCACGCCCGATAGCGGGAGGCTACGAGCAGTACTTC.

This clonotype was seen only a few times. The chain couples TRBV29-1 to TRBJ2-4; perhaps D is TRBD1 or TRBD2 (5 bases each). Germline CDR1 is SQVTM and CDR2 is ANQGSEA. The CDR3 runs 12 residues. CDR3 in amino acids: CRLGERLNIQYF. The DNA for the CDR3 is TGCAGGCTAGGGGAGCGGTTGAACATTCAGTACTTC. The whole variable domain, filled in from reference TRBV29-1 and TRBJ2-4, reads SAVISQKPSRDICQRGTSLTIQCQVDSQVTMMFWYRQQPGQSLTLIATANQGSEATYESGFVIDKFPISRPNLTFSTLTVSNMSPEDSSIYLCRLGERLNIQYFGAGTRLSVL.